A selection of T cell receptor beta chains follows, all from one sample in a study of human T cells and chemical hapten exposure. TCRdb reanalysed the RACE reads using MiXCR and keeps one entry per CDR3 protein. The sample yields a few hundred thousand distinct CDR3 sequences, about 4.4% seen once. This specimen was whole blood, taken in connection with sensitization to the hapten diphenylcyclopropenone (DPC). These receptors originate from a woman aged 50 to 60 with alopecia areata. Some clones in this sample may be carry-over from other donors' samples. Both conserved end residues are part of each CDR3. A D gene is named only where the DNA matches it firmly. A row's size may be missing; if present it is once, few, many or a size class.

clone size	J gene	D gene	V gene	CDR3 protein	CDR3 DNA
few	TRBJ2-7	-	TRBV3-1	CASSQEGGRAITEQYF	TGTGCCAGCAGCCAAGAGGGGGGCCGGGCCATAACCGAGCAGTACTTC
many	TRBJ2-7	-	TRBV20-1	CSAQGSSEQYF	TGCAGTGCACAGGGTTCGTCTGAGCAGTACTTC
many	TRBJ2-5	TRBD2	TRBV7-8	CASSPLGLAGETQYF	TGTGCCAGCAGCCCCCTGGGACTAGCGGGGGAGACCCAGTACTTC
many	TRBJ1-1	TRBD1	TRBV28	CASSGDRPIPEAFF	TGTGCCAGCAGTGGGGACAGACCCATCCCTGAAGCTTTCTTT
few	TRBJ2-1	TRBD1	TRBV12-3/TRBV12-4	CASSPPTGSYNEQFF	TGTGCCAGCAGTCCCCCGACAGGGTCCTACAATGAGCAGTTCTTC
-	TRBJ2-1	-	TRBV12-3/TRBV12-4	CASSRLPGDKGGEQFF	TGTGCCAGCAGCCGCTTACCCGGGGACAAAGGAGGAGAGCAGTTCTTC
many	TRBJ1-2	-	TRBV29-1	CSVEDQAREVWVPYGYTF	TGCAGCGTTGAAGATCAAGCCAGGGAGGTCTGGGTTCCCTATGGCTACACCTTC
many	TRBJ1-1	-	TRBV24-1	CATAMTGISEAFF	TGTGCCACCGCCATGACAGGCATATCTGAAGCTTTCTTT
few	TRBJ2-1	TRBD2	TRBV9	CASSVELRGGYNEQFF	TGTGCCAGCAGCGTAGAATTGCGGGGGGGATACAATGAGCAGTTCTTC
many	TRBJ2-1	-	TRBV29-1	CSTEGGTGVSYNEQFF	TGCAGCACTGAGGGGGGGACGGGAGTCTCATACAATGAGCAGTTCTTC
-	TRBJ1-1	-	TRBV20-1	CSARQGGNTEAFF	TGCAGTGCTAGACAGGGAGGGAACACTGAAGCTTTCTTT
-	TRBJ2-7	TRBD1	TRBV6-5	CASSYQGTGIYEQYF	TGTGCCAGCAGTTACCAAGGGACAGGGATCTACGAGCAGTACTTC
-	TRBJ2-1	TRBD2	TRBV20-1	CSARGTSGGRNEQFF	TGCAGTGCGAGAGGGACTAGCGGGGGCAGGAATGAGCAGTTCTTC
many	TRBJ1-4	-	TRBV20-1	CSAILGVANEKLFF	TGCAGTGCTATCCTGGGGGTCGCAAATGAAAAACTGTTTTTT
-	TRBJ1-5	TRBD1	TRBV6-6	CASSVGTGGQPQHF	TGTGCCAGCAGTGTCGGGACAGGGGGTCAGCCCCAGCATTTT
many	TRBJ2-4	TRBD1	TRBV20-1	CSARQTGGNIQYF	TGCAGTGCTAGACAGACAGGGGGAAACATTCAGTACTTC
many	TRBJ1-2	-	TRBV20-1	CSARLTGQDGYTF	TGCAGTGCTAGACTTACAGGGCAAGACGGCTACACCTTC
many	TRBJ1-6	-	TRBV7-7	CASSLDASSPLHF	TGTGCCAGCAGCTTAGATGCGAGTTCACCCCTCCACTTT
many	TRBJ1-6	TRBD1	TRBV15	CATSRGDRGSYNSPLHF	TGTGCCACCAGCAGAGGTGACAGGGGCTCCTATAATTCACCCCTCCACTTT
many	TRBJ1-2	-	TRBV12-3/TRBV12-4	CASSFGSNYGYTF	TGTGCCAGCAGCTTTGGGAGTAACTATGGCTACACCTTC
many	TRBJ2-1	TRBD2	TRBV20-1	CSALSPGLAGGNSYNEQFF	TGCAGTGCTCTTTCTCCGGGACTAGCGGGAGGCAACTCCTACAATGAGCAGTTCTTC
many	TRBJ1-2	TRBD1	TRBV9	CATVSQGIGYGYTF	TGTGCCACCGTATCACAGGGGATCGGCTATGGCTACACCTTC
-	TRBJ1-5	TRBD1	TRBV12-3/TRBV12-4	CASSSTTQDRDYGNQPQHF	TGTGCCAGCAGTTCCACCACCCAGGACAGGGATTATGGCAATCAGCCCCAGCATTTT
many	TRBJ1-5	-	TRBV7-2	CASSLVVQDNQPQHF	TGTGCCAGCAGCTTAGTGGTCCAGGACAATCAGCCCCAGCATTTT
many	TRBJ1-1	-	TRBV7-8	CASSLGSPGWTEAFF	TGTGCCAGCAGCTTAGGCTCCCCAGGGTGGACTGAAGCTTTCTTT
few	TRBJ2-1	TRBD2	TRBV7-2	CASSPAGLAGGGNEQFF	TGTGCCAGCAGCCCCGCGGGACTAGCGGGAGGGGGCAATGAGCAGTTCTTC
few	TRBJ2-3	TRBD2	TRBV7-2	CASRASGIPTDTQYF	TGTGCCAGCAGGGCTAGCGGGATCCCCACAGATACGCAGTATTTT
-	TRBJ2-1	-	TRBV7-8	CASSLGISSYNEQLF	TGTGCCAGCAGCTTAGGGATTAGCTCCTACAATGAGCAGTTATTC
few	TRBJ1-1	-	TRBV6-4	CASSVRSGLGAEAFF	TGTGCCAGCAGTGTCCGATCGGGCCTCGGGGCCGAAGCTTTCTTT
many	TRBJ1-1	TRBD1	TRBV28	CASSNDRGLVGRDTEAFF	TGTGCCAGCAGTAACGACAGGGGGCTAGTCGGTAGGGACACTGAAGCTTTCTTT
many	TRBJ2-1	-	TRBV6-6	CAIGNGGEQFF	TGTGCCATCGGTAATGGGGGAGAGCAGTTCTTC
many	TRBJ2-3	TRBD1	TRBV12-3/TRBV12-4	CASSGGQTLDTQYF	TGTGCCAGCAGTGGGGGACAGACCTTGGATACGCAGTATTTT
-	TRBJ2-5	-	TRBV6-5	CASSPRGREETQYF	TGTGCCAGCAGTCCGAGGGGGAGGGAAGAGACCCAGTACTTC